The 3 T cell receptor beta chains presented below share a single source sample, sequenced in a study of T-cell reconstitution after alpha-beta-depleted transplantation in children. Preparing the TCRbeta library involved the use of unique molecular identifiers. A single record per CDR3 protein comes from TCRdb applying MiXCR to the PCR reads. The table lists about a million distinct CDR3 sequences, around 30% of them singletons. This sample comprised PBMCs, mostly from graft donor cells, obtained 360 days after TCRalphabeta/CD19-depleted stem cell transplant. The receptors originated from a boy in the first two years of life who had a stem cell transplant for SCID, so the T cells may come from the graft donor.

This clonotype was seen a handful of times. V gene TRBV20-1 combines with J gene TRBJ2-2; possible D gene TRBD1, 5 bases. Trimming pared 0 bases from V and 3 bases from J, leaving 11 bases between. Germline V gives CDR1 DFQATT, CDR2 SNEGSKA (reference sequence). The CDR3 contains 15 residues. The CDR3: CSARDLARDTGELFF. CDR3 in DNA: TGCAGTGCTAGAGATTTGGCCAGGGACACCGGGGAGCTGTTTTTT.

This clonotype was observed a handful of times. The chain couples TRBV5-5 to TRBJ2-2; no definite D call. CDR1 SGHKS and CDR2 YYEKEE come from the germline V gene (reference sequence). Trimming left V 3 bases short and J 0 bases short, with 12 bases between. The CDR3 contains 16 residues. The CDR3 sequence is CASSYDPTSNTGELFF. CDR3 sequence (DNA): TGTGCCAGCAGCTACGACCCTACCTCGAACACCGGGGAGCTGTTTTTT.

This chain links TRBV28 with TRBJ1-5; D uncertain. V lost 4 bases, J lost 7 bases, and 20 bases lay in between. Germline lookup yields CDR1 MDHEN and CDR2 SYDVKM. The CDR3 is made up of 16 amino acids. CDR3 in DNA: TGTGCCAGCAGTTCCGCCTATGGTCGAACTTTACAGCCCCAGCATTTT. Its protein product is CASSSAYGRTLQPQHF.